The T cell receptor (beta chain) under discussion was sequenced for a study of T cell responses to AZD1222 COVID-19 vaccine. Study-wide points: Reportedly, nearly half of unique spike TCRs recognized epitopes outside B.1.351/B.1.1.7 mutations.

As for this clone: Its target is unknown.

Produced via immunoSEQ multiplex PCR; TCRdb's table is partial and in-frame only. The sample carries about 110,000 clones, about 90% recorded once. The germline V gene encodes CDR1 SQVTM and CDR2 ANQGSEA. V trimming: 3 bases; J trimming: 4 bases; junction bases outside the gene matches: 6. The CDR3 is made up of 14 amino acids. Material: peripheral blood, obtained on day 0 of AZD1222 vaccination. The sequence came from an adult in good health. V and J are TRBV29-1 and TRBJ2-5; the match to TRBD2 covers 9 bases. For the CDR3, the DNA is TGCAGCGTTGAGACGGGGACTAGCCCAGAGACCCAGTACTTC. Its translation is CSVETGTSPETQYF. The variable domain in full, with the rest retrieved from reference TRBV29-1 and TRBJ2-5, is SAVISQKPSRDICQRGTSLTIQCQVDSQVTMMFWYRQQPGQSLTLIATANQGSEATYESGFVIDKFPISRPNLTFSTLTVSNMSPEDSSIYLCSVETGTSPETQYFGPGTRLLVL.